This T cell receptor beta chain was captured in a study of blood T cell repertoires in COVID-19. Germline V lookup: CDR1 DFQATT, CDR2 SNEGSKA (reference sequence). The V and J ends lost 3 bases and 2 bases, in that order; junction bases with no gene match: 12. This CDR3 comprises 17 residues. The method was immunoSEQ multiplex PCR; TCRdb's version includes in-frame clones alone and lacks a portion of them. The repertoire includes hundreds of thousands of clones, approximately 88% of them detected once, and 0.95% to 1.5% sits in the top ten. The TCR originated in a woman in her forties with acute COVID-19. Sequencing input: PBMCs or T cells enriched from blood (not recorded which). The gene calls are TRBV20-1 and TRBJ2-2, with 7 nucleotides matching TRBD1. The chain's CDR3 is CSASGTAKASNTGELFF. The CDR3 bases are TGCAGTGCTAGTGGGACAGCTAAGGCTTCTAACACCGGGGAGCTGTTTTTT.